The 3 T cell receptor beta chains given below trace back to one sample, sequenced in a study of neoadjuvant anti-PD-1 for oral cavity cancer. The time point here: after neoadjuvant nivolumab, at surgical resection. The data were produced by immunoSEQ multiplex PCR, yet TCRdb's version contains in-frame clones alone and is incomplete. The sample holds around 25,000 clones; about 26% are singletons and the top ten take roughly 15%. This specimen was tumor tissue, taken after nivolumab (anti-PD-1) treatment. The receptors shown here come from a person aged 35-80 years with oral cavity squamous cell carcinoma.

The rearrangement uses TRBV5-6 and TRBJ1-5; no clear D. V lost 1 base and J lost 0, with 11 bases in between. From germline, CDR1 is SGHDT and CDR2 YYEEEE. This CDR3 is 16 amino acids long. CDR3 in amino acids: CASSLRGGHSNQPQHF. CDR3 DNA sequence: TGTGCCAGCAGCTTGCGCGGCGGTCATAGCAATCAGCCCCAGCATTTT.

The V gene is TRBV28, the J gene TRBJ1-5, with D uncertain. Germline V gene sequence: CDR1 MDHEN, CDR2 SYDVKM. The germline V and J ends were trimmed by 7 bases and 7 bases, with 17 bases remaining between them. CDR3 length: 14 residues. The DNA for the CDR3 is TGTGCCAGCACCAAAATGGGGTTCGAGCAGCCCCAGCATTTT. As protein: CASTKMGFEQPQHF.

The chain's CDR3 is CASSSSGSGRINTQYF. The DNA of the CDR3 is TGTGCCAGCAGCTCCTCCGGTAGCGGGAGAATAAATACGCAGTATTTT. The chain couples TRBV11-3 to TRBJ2-3; 9 bases map to TRBD2. Germline CDR1 SGHNT, CDR2 YENEEA. V shed 4 bases and J 7 bases; nucleotides not matched to a gene: 12. The CDR3 extends over 16 amino acids. Drawing the rest from reference TRBV11-3 and TRBJ2-3, the complete variable domain is EAGVVQSPRYKIIEKKQPVAFWCNPISGHNTLYWYLQNLGQGPELLIRYENEEAVDDSQLPKDRFSAERLKGVDSTLKIQPAELGDSAVYLCASSSSGSGRINTQYFGPGTRLTVL.